A single sample gave rise to the 20 T cell receptor beta chains below, sequenced in a study of CD8+ T cells in alopecia areata. cDNA prepared by RNA extraction and subsequent reverse transcription served as the template for sequencing. TCRdb's copy holds only in-frame clones and misses some; the assay was immunoSEQ multiplex PCR. The sample yields some 200,000 clones, 50% to 75% seen once. The sequences come from CD4+ T cells sorted from blood, collected at week 0. All receptors derive from a human donor with alopecia areata.

Worth noting for this clone: The same CDR3 also results from other DNA sequences found in this sample. The genes are TRBV18 and TRBJ1-2; TRBD1 matches at 7 bases. The CDR3 covers 13 residues. Germline CDR1 is KGHSH and CDR2 is LQKENI. V gave up 6 bases and J gave up 2 bases; unmatched junction bases: 3. CDR3 region: CASSPGQNYGYTF. The CDR3 coding sequence is TGTGCCAGCTCCCCGGGACAGAACTATGGCTACACCTTC.

This chain joins TRBV7-2 and TRBJ2-1; 10 nucleotides line up with TRBD1. V gave up 3 bases and J gave up 6 bases; unmatched junction bases: 5. Germline CDR1 and CDR2: SGHTA and FQGNSA. The CDR3 has 15 residues. The CDR3 bases are TGTGCCAGCAGCTTGGGACAGGGGAGGTTCAATGAGCAGTTCTTC. It specifies CASSLGQGRFNEQFF.

The chain is built from TRBV7-2 and TRBJ1-6; D gene uncertain. Germline V gene lookup returns CDR1 SGHTA and CDR2 FQGNSA. The V end was cut by 5 bases, the J end by 14 bases, with 16 bases between. The CDR3 runs to 13 residues. The CDR3 is CASSPAGVESLHF. The CDR3 coding sequence is TGTGCCAGCAGCCCAGCCGGAGTAGAGTCCCTCCACTTT.

The chain joins TRBV30 to TRBJ1-6; D perhaps matches TRBD1 (6 bases). The germline CDR1 and CDR2 sequences are GTSNPN and SVGIG (reference sequence). The germline V and J ends were trimmed by 4 bases and 0 bases, with 16 bases remaining between them. CDR3 length: 17 residues. This CDR3 reads CAWTTAGASSYNSPLHF. The CDR3 nucleotides are TGTGCCTGGACTACTGCAGGGGCGAGCTCCTATAATTCACCCCTCCACTTT.

V usage is TRBV25-1 and J usage is TRBJ1-1, with D possibly matching TRBD1 (6 bases). V gave up 7 bases and J gave up 6 bases, with 15 bases separating them. CDR1 is MGHDK, CDR2 SYGVNS, per germline. This CDR3 is 13 amino acids long. CDR3 in amino acids: CASIQGGNPEAFF. The CDR3 coding sequence is TGTGCCAGCATACAGGGAGGTAACCCTGAAGCTTTCTTT.

This chain uses TRBV30 with TRBJ1-1; D unclear. This CDR3 is built from 13 residues. The germline V and J ends were trimmed by 2 bases and 1 base, with 8 bases remaining between them. Germline loops: CDR1 GTSNPN, CDR2 SVGIG (reference sequence). The CDR3 sequence: CAWSHRGNTEAFF. CDR3 coding DNA: TGTGCCTGGAGTCACCGAGGGAACACTGAAGCTTTCTTT.

The rearrangement uses TRBV5-1 and TRBJ2-5; TRBD1 aligns across 7 bases. This CDR3 has 14 residues. Germline V lookup: CDR1 SGHRS, CDR2 YFSETQ. V was clipped by 0 bases and J by 5 bases; unmatched bases: 4. This chain's CDR3 is CASSLGQGSETQYF. DNA for the CDR3: TGCGCCAGCAGCTTGGGACAGGGATCGGAGACCCAGTACTTC. Drawing the rest from reference TRBV5-1 and TRBJ2-5, the complete variable domain is KAGVTQTPRYLIKTRGQQVTLSCSPISGHRSVSWYQQTPGQGLQFLFEYFSETQRNKGNFPGRFSGRQFSNSRSEMNVSTLELGDSALYLCASSLGQGSETQYFGPGTRLLVL.

Concerning this clone: Other DNA sequences of this sample code for an identical CDR3. The chain uses TRBV30 and TRBJ1-2, with D hard to call. V shed 0 bases and J shed 5 bases, with 10 bases lying between them. There are 13 residues in the CDR3. Per the germline V gene, CDR1 is GTSNPN and CDR2 is SVGIG (reference sequence). The CDR3 spells CAWSVSRGYGYTF. In DNA form, the CDR3 reads TGTGCCTGGAGTGTGTCCAGAGGATATGGCTACACCTTC.

The chain has TRBV5-6 and TRBJ2-7, with 7 positions matching TRBD1. Per the germline V gene, CDR1 is SGHDT and CDR2 is YYEEEE. Germline trimming cut 1 base from V and 3 bases from J; bases unmatched to any gene: 1. The CDR3 length is 13 residues. The CDR3 bases are TGTGCCAGCAGCTTGCCAGGGGGCTACGAGCAGTACTTC. It is translated as CASSLPGGYEQYF.

The J gene is TRBJ1-6, the V gene TRBV30, with no clear D. The CDR3 covers 12 residues. The V end lost 2 bases, the J end lost 7 bases, and 6 bases lay between the germline ends. Germline V gene lookup returns CDR1 GTSNPN and CDR2 SVGIG (reference sequence). This CDR3 is CAWSTMNSPLHF. CDR3 nucleotide sequence: TGTGCCTGGAGTACCATGAATTCACCCCTCCACTTT.

The chain employs TRBV30 and TRBJ2-3; 12 nucleotides line up with TRBD2. V lost 7 bases, J lost 8 bases, and 7 bases stayed unmatched. The germline CDR1 and CDR2 sequences are GTSNPN and SVGIG (reference sequence). The CDR3 is 13 amino acids. The CDR3 loop is CAFSSGGAGTQYF. DNA for the CDR3: TGTGCCTTCTCTAGCGGGGGGGCCGGTACGCAGTATTTT.

This clone was recorded once. This sequence joins TRBV27 and TRBJ2-7; 7 positions match TRBD1. The V gene end was trimmed by 4 bases and the J gene end by 5 bases; junction bases not matched to a gene: 5. CDR1 and CDR2 from the germline V gene are MNHEY and SMNVEV (reference sequence). The CDR3 is 13 residues long. The CDR3 here is CASSSRQGNEQYF. In nucleotides, the CDR3 is TGTGCCAGCAGTTCCCGACAGGGCAACGAGCAGTACTTC.

This sequence joins TRBV29-1 and TRBJ2-3; D might be TRBD2 (6 bases). The CDR3 loop spans 16 amino acids. V was trimmed by 4 bases and J by 2 bases, leaving 19 bases between them. Germline CDR1 reads SQVTM; CDR2 reads ANQGSEA. The DNA of the CDR3 is TGCAGCGTTGGGACTAAACTAGCAGGCTACACAGATACGCAGTATTTT. It encodes CSVGTKLAGYTDTQYF.

This clone was recorded a few times. V usage is TRBV12-5 and J usage is TRBJ1-1; unclear D gene. The CDR3 runs to 12 residues. V lost 8 bases and J lost 1, with 8 bases in between. Germline loops: CDR1 LGHNT, CDR2 FRNRAP. The CDR3 DNA reads TGTGCTAGTCCTCTTGAGAACACTGAAGCTTTCTTT. Protein: CASPLENTEAFF.

The chain recombines TRBV7-2 with TRBJ2-5; D remains ambiguous. CDR1 and CDR2 from the germline V gene are SGHTA and FQGNSA. Trimming shortened V by 5 bases and J by 1 base, and 2 bases separated the two germline ends. The CDR3 extends over 11 amino acids. The CDR3 region is CASSRQETQYF. The CDR3 DNA follows: TGTGCCAGCAGCCGCCAAGAGACCCAGTACTTC. The entire variable domain, with the rest obtained from reference TRBV7-2 and TRBJ2-5, is as follows: GAGVSQSPSNKVTEKGKDVELRCDPISGHTALYWYRQSLGQGLEFLIYFQGNSAPDKSGLPSDRFSAERTGGSVSTLTIQRTQQEDSAVYLCASSRQETQYFGPGTRLLVL.

This chain uses TRBV30 with TRBJ2-7, with D unresolved. V lost 1 base, J lost 4 bases, and 11 bases lay in between. CDR1 and CDR2 from the germline V gene are GTSNPN and SVGIG (reference sequence). This CDR3 contains 13 residues. The CDR3, as DNA: TGTGCCTGGAGTGAGTTGACCGCTTACGAGCAGTACTTC. This gives the protein CAWSELTAYEQYF. Full variable domain (rest looked up from reference TRBV30 and TRBJ2-7): SQTIHQWPATLVQPVGSPLSLECTVEGTSNPNLYWYRQAAGRGLQLLFYSVGIGQISSEVPQNLSASRPQDRQFILSSKKLLLSDSGFYLCAWSELTAYEQYFGPGTRLTVT.

The V and J genes are TRBV29-1 and TRBJ1-1; D is perhaps TRBD1 (6 bases). The germline CDR1 and CDR2 sequences are SQVTM and ANQGSEA. The CDR3 totals 13 residues. V lost 4 bases, J lost 7 bases, and 16 bases lay in between. CDR3 sequence reads: CSVVSGGRDEAFF. CDR3 DNA: TGCAGCGTTGTCTCCGGGGGCCGGGATGAAGCTTTCTTT.

This clone was found a few times. The rearrangement joins TRBV6-6 to TRBJ2-2, with D maybe TRBD2 (6 bases). The V gene's germline CDR1 is MNHNY and CDR2 SVGAGI (reference sequence). There are 16 residues in the CDR3. V was pared by 4 bases and J by 4 bases, with 16 bases between. CDR3 sequence (DNA): TGTGCCAGCAGTTTGGGACCCCCGGGGGTCACCGGGGAGCTGTTTTTT. Amino acids: CASSLGPPGVTGELFF.

The rearrangement uses TRBV6-5 and TRBJ1-2, with TRBD1 identical over 7 bases. The CDR3 is 14 amino acids. Looked up from germline, CDR1 is MNHEY and CDR2 is SVGAGI. The J segment lost 8 bases and the V segment lost 5 bases, leaving 11 bases of the junction unmatched. CDR3 in amino acids: CASSNLRTGGGYTF. CDR3 nucleotide sequence: TGTGCCAGCAGTAACCTTAGGACAGGAGGCGGCTACACCTTC.

The chain links TRBV29-1 to TRBJ2-5; 7 bases fit TRBD1. This CDR3 has 13 residues. Germline CDR1 SQVTM, CDR2 ANQGSEA. Trimming took 4 bases from V and 7 from J; bases not matched to a gene: 9. The CDR3 bases are TGCAGCGTTGCAAGGGACAGAAAAGGGACCCAGTACTTC. Protein sequence: CSVARDRKGTQYF.